This T cell receptor beta chain derives from a study of blood T cell repertoires in COVID-19. For the study at large: The cDNA or gDNA used as material had been derived from T cells, B-cell-depleted T cells, or PBMCs.

The method was immunoSEQ multiplex PCR; TCRdb's version includes in-frame clones alone and lacks a portion of them. Here the sample spans 170,000 or so clones, 83% being singletons. V lost 5 bases, J lost 4 bases, and 18 bases lay in between. This CDR3 region has 16 residues. From germline, CDR1 is SGHTA and CDR2 FQGNSA. Seattle patients were enrolled while actively infected and followed longitudinally. This clonotype was obtained from a woman aged 70-85 years with COVID-19, enrolled during active disease. V gene TRBV7-2 combines with J gene TRBJ2-1; a weak D match, TRBD2 (5 bases). Sequencing input: peripheral blood. This chain's CDR3 is CASSPDGVGSYNEQFF. In DNA form, the CDR3 reads TGTGCCAGCAGCCCCGACGGGGTAGGGTCATACAATGAGCAGTTCTTC.